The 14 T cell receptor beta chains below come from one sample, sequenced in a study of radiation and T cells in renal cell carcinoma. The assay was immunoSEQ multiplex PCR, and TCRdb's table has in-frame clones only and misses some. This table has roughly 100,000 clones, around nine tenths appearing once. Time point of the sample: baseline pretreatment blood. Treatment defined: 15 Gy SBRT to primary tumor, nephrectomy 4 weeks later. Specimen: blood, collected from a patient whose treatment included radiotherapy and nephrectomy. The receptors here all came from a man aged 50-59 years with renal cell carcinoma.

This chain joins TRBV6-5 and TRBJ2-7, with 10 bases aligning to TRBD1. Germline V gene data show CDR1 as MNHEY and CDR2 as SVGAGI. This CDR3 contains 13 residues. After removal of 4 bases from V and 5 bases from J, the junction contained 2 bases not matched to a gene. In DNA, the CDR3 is TGTGCCAGCAGTTGGGACAGGGGCGACGAGCAGTACTTC. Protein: CASSWDRGDEQYF.

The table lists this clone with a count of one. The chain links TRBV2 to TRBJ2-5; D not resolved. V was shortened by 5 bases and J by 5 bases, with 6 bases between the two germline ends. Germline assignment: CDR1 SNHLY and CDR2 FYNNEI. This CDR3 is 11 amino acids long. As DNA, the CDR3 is TGTGCCAGCAGTCCGATGGAGACCCAGTACTTC. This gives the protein CASSPMETQYF.

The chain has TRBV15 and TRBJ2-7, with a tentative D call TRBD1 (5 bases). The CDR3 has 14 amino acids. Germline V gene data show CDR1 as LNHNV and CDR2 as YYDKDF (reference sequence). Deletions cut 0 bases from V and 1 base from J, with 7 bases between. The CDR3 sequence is CATSRDQGSYEQYF. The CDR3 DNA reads TGTGCCACCAGCAGAGACCAGGGATCCTACGAGCAGTACTTC.

The CDR3 nucleotides read TGTGCCATCCTGGCGGGGGGGTCCTACAATGAGCAGTTCTTC. This codes for CAILAGGSYNEQFF. This chain connects TRBV10-3 to TRBJ2-1; 9 bases map to TRBD2. V shed 8 bases, J shed 1 base, and the junction held 3 bases outside the gene matches. In germline, CDR1 is ENHRY, CDR2 SYGVKD. The CDR3 consists of 14 residues.

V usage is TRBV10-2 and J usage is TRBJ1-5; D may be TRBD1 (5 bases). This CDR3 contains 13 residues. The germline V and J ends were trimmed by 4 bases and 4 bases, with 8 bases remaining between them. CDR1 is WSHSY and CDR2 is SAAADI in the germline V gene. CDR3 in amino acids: CASSGQRNQPQHF. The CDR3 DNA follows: TGCGCCAGCAGTGGACAGCGAAATCAGCCCCAGCATTTT.

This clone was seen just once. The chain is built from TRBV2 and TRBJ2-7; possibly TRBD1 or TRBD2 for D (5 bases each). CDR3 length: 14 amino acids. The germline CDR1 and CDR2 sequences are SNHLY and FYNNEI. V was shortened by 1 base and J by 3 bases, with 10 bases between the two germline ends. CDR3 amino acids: CASSEGDVVYEQYF. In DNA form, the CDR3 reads TGTGCCAGCAGTGAAGGGGACGTAGTCTACGAGCAGTACTTC.

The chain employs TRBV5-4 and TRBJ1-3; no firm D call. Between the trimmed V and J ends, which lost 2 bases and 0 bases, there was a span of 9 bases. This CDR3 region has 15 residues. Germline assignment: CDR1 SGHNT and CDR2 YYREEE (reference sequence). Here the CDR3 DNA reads TGTGCCAGCAGCTTTGGTACAGCCTCTGGAAACACCATATATTTT. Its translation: CASSFGTASGNTIYF.

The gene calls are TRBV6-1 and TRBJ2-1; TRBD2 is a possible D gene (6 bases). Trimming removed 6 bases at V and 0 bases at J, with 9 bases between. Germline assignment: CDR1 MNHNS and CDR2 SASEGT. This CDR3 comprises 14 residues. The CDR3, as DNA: TGTGCCAGCAGGGTCGGGGGCTCCTACAATGAGCAGTTCTTC. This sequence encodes CASRVGGSYNEQFF.

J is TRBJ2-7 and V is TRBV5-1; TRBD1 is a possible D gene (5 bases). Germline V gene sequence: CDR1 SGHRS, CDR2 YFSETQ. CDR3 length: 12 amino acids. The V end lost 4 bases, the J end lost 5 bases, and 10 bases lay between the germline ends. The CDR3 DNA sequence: TGCGCCAGCAGCGACTTGGGGCACGAGCAGTACTTC. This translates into CASSDLGHEQYF.

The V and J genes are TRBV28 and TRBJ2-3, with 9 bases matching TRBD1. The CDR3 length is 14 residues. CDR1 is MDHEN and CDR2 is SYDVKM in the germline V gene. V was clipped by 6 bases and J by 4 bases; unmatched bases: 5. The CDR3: CASRTTGGADTQYF. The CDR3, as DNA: TGTGCCAGCAGGACCACAGGGGGCGCAGATACGCAGTATTTT.

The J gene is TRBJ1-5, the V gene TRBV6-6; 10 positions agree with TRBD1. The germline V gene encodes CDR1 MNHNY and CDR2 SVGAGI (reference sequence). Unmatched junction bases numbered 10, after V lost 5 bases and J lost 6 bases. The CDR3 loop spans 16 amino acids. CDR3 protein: CASSTPRTGGSQPQHF. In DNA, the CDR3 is TGTGCCAGCAGTACACCTCGGACAGGGGGTAGTCAGCCCCAGCATTTT.

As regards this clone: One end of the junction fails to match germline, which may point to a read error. CDR3 in DNA: TGTGCTAGCAGCGATGGGAGAGAGACCCAGTACTTC. Amino acids: CASSDGRETQYF. The J gene is TRBJ2-5, the V gene TRBV7-7; maybe TRBD2 (5 bases). The CDR3 consists of 12 residues. The germline gives CDR1 SSHAT, CDR2 FNYEAQ (reference sequence). The whole variable domain, remainder taken from reference TRBV7-7 and TRBJ2-5, is GAGVSQSPRYKVTKRGQDVTLRCDPISSHATLYWYQQALGQGPEFLTYFNYEAQPDKSGLPSDRFSAERPEGSISTLTIQRTEQRDSAMYRCASSDGRETQYFGPGTRLLVL.

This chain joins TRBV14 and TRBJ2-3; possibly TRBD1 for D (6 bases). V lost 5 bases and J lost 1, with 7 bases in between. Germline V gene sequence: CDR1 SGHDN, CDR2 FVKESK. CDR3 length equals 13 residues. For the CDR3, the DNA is TGTGCCAGCAGCGGACAGCGCACAGATACGCAGTATTTT. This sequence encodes CASSGQRTDTQYF. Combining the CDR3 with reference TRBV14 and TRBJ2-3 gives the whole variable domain EAGVTQFPSHSVIEKGQTVTLRCDPISGHDNLYWYRRVMGKEIKFLLHFVKESKQDESGMPNNRFLAERTGGTYSTLKVQPAELEDSGVYFCASSGQRTDTQYFGPGTRLTVL.

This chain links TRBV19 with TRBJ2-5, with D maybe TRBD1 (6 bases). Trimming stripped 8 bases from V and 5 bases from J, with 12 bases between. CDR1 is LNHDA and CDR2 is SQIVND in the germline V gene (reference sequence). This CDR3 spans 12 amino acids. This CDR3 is CASRDQGETQYF. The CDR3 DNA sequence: TGTGCCAGTCGTGATCAGGGGGAGACCCAGTACTTC. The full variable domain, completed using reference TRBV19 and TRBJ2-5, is DGGITQSPKYLFRKEGQNVTLSCEQNLNHDAMYWYRQDPGQGLRLIYYSQIVNDFQKGDIAEGYSVSREKKESFPLTVTSAQKNPTAFYLCASRDQGETQYFGPGTRLLVL.